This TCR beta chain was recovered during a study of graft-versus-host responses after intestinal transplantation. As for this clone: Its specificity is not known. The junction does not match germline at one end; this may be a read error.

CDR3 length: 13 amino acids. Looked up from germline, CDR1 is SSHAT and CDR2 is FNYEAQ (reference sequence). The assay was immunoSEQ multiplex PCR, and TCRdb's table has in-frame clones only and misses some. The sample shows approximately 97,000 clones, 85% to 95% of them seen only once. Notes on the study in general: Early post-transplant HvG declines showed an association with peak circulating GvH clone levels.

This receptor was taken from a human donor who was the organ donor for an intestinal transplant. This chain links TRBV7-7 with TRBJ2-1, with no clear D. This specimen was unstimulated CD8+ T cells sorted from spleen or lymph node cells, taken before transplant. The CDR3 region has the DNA TGTGCTAGCACCTCGAGGTCAGACAATGAGCAGTTCTTC. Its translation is CASTSRSDNEQFF.